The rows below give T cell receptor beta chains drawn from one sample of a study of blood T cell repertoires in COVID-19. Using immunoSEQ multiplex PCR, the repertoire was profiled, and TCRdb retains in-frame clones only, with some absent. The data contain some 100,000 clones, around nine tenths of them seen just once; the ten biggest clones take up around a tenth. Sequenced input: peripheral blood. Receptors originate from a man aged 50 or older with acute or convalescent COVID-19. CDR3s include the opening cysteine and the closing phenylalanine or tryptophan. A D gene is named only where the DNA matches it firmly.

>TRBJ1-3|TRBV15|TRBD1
CATSSGTGPVSRFSGNTIYF
TGTGCCACCAGCAGCGGGACAGGCCCCGTTTCGCGTTTCTCTGGAAACACCATATATTTT
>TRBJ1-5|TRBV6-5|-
CASSYTGRGEPQHF
TGTGCCAGCAGTTACACGGGGAGGGGGGAGCCCCAGCATTTT
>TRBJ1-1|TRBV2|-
CARDPRGSGTEAFF
TGTGCCAGGGATCCGCGGGGCTCGGGCACTGAAGCTTTCTTT
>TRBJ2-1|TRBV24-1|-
CATSDPSRGNGIEQFF
TGTGCCACCAGTGATCCCTCCCGCGGGAACGGGATTGAGCAGTTCTTC
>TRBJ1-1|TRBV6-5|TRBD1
CAGRTGGNTEAFF
TGTGCCGGAAGGACAGGGGGAAACACTGAAGCTTTCTTT
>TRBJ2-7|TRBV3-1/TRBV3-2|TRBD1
CASSQTGDRAAQYF
TGTGCCAGCAGTCAGACGGGGGACAGGGCCGCGCAGTACTTC
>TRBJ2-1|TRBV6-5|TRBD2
CASSSGGLAGWNEQFF
TGTGCCAGCAGTTCCGGCGGACTAGCGGGTTGGAATGAGCAGTTCTTC
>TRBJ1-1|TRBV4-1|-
CASSQLPGQNTEAFF
TGCGCCAGCAGCCAATTACCGGGACAGAACACTGAAGCTTTCTTT
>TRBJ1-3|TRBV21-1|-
CASSTTDRNSGNTIYF
TGTGCCAGCAGCACCACGGACAGGAACTCTGGAAACACCATATATTTT
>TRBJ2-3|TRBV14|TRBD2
CASSVWTGQRTSGSTDTQYF
TGTGCCAGCAGCGTTTGGACAGGGCAGAGGACTAGCGGGTCCACAGATACGCAGTATTTT